This T cell receptor (beta chain) was retrieved from a study of T cell changes during pregnancy in multiple sclerosis. Profiled with immunoSEQ multiplex PCR; TCRdb holds only in-frame clones, not every one. In the table there are about 97,000 clones, approximately 92% of which are singletons. The CDR3 totals 14 residues. V shed 5 bases and J shed 2 bases, with 11 bases lying between them. Germline assignment: CDR1 LNHDA and CDR2 SQIVND (reference sequence). The sample consisted of peripheral blood, taken in the second trimester of pregnancy. This chain joins TRBV19 and TRBJ2-3; no definite D call. This clonotype was sampled from a female donor with multiple sclerosis, enrolled in a pregnancy study. CDR3 protein: CASSSLRHTDTQYF. Here the CDR3 DNA reads TGTGCCAGTAGTTCCCTGAGGCACACAGATACGCAGTATTTT. Full variable domain (rest looked up from reference TRBV19 and TRBJ2-3): DGGITQSPKYLFRKEGQNVTLSCEQNLNHDAMYWYRQDPGQGLRLIYYSQIVNDFQKGDIAEGYSVSREKKESFPLTVTSAQKNPTAFYLCASSSLRHTDTQYFGPGTRLTVL.